Here is one T cell receptor beta chain with its context. Its antigen has not been determined. Within one base of it there is no much larger clone, and no base qualities were kept. The sample comes from a study of blood T cell repertoires in COVID-19 (TCRdb year 2020). Concerning the study at large: The collaborator samples originated in the United States, Italy and Spain and spanned the acute and convalescent phases of COVID-19. The prospective study material was composed of cDNA or gDNA derived from T cells, B-cell-depleted T cells, or PBMCs. Subjects who had been exposed to COVID-19, were actively infected with it, or had recovered from it provided the deeply sampled blood TCRbeta repertoires that made up the dataset. A freely available public database, intended as a resource for researchers studying the immune response to SARS-CoV-2, is where the repertoires were released. Where available, HLA class I and class II types were taken from metadata supplied by the sample provider and were not determined by assay-based typing. Sample metadata almost always included a de-identified subject ID, COVID-19 status, age in years and sex. The samples were drawn from the first 160 participants of the ongoing ImmuneRACE study and from about 1,200 subjects provided by 6 global collaborators.

Taken from cysteine to phenylalanine, the CDR3 has 13 residues. Just the 39-base CDR3 DNA is kept, in frame starting at base 1. The junction shows trimming of 4 bases on V and 5 bases on J, plus 9 bases between the germline ends. CDR1 and CDR2, looked up from the germline V gene (reference sequence), are SEHNR and FQNEAQ. The collaborating institutions used their own protocols to collect whole blood in K2EDTA tubes. For TCRbeta analysis, collaborator samples were shipped as frozen whole blood, as isolated PBMCs, or as DNA extracted from either sample type. The immunoSEQ Assay, a bias-controlled multiplex PCR, was used to amplify TCRbeta CDR3 regions from genomic DNA. The source study handled its data this way. The number of nucleated cells in each sample was estimated by amplification of reference gene primers within the assay. To quantify the absolute abundance of each unique TCRbeta CDR3 rearrangement, sequence reads were collapsed and filtered. For each sample, productive Simpson clonality was calculated as the square root of Simpson's diversity index over productive rearrangements. TCRdb re-hosts the immuneACCESS table, in-frame sequences only. Its copies lack some clones; in the studies checked, an unresolved V gene accounts for under half of them, and the cause for the rest is not known. That table furnishes V, J and clone size, whereas the DNA furnished D and trimming. This sample comprises about 250,000 clones, around nine tenths of them detected only once. The ten largest clones take up under 0.95% of the sample.

Results the study describes overall, beyond this receptor: Clinical and demographic metadata were provided uncurated, with the amount varying by source and participant.

What was sequenced was peripheral blood. The TCR comes from a man aged 30-40 years with acute or convalescent COVID-19. Rearrangement joined TRBV7-9 to TRBJ2-1; the D gene cannot be named for sure. CDR3 protein: CASSSDTNNEQFF. Read as DNA, the sequence is TGTGCCAGCAGCTCCGACACCAACAATGAGCAGTTCTTC.